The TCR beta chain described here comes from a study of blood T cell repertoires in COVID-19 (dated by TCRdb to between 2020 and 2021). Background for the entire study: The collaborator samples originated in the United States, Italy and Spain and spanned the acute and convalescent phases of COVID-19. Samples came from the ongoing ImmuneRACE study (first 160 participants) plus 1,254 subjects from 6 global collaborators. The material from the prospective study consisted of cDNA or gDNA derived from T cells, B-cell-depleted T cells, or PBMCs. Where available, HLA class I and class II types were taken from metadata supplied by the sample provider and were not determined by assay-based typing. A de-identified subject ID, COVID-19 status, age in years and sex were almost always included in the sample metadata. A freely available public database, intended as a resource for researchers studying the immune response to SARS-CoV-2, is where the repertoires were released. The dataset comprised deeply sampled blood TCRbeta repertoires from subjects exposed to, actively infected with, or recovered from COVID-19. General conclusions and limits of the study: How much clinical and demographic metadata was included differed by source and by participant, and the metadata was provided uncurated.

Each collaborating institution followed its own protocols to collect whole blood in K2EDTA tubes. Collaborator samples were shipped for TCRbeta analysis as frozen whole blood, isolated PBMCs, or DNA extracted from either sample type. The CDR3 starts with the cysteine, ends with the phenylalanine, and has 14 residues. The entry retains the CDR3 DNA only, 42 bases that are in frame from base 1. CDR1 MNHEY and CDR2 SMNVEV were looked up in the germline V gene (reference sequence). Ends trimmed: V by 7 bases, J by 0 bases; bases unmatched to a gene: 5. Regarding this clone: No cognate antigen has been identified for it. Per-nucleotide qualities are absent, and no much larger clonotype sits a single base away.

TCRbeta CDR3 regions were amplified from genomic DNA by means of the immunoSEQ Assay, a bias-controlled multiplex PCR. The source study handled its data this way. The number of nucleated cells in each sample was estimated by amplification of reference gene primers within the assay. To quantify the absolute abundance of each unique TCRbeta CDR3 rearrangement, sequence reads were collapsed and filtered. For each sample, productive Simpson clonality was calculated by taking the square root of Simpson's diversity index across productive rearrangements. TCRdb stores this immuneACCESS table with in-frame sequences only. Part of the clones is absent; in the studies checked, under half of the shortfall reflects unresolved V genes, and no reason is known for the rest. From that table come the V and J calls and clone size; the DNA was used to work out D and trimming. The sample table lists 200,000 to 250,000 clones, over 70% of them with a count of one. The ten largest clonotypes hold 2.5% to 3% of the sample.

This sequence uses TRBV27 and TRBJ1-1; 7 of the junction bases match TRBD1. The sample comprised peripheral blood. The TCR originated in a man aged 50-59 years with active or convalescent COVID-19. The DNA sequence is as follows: TGTGCCAGCACCCGGACAGGACTGAACACTGAAGCTTTCTTT. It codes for CASTRTGLNTEAFF.